These 13 T cell receptor beta chains share one sample of origin, sequenced in a study of blood T cell repertoires in COVID-19. Method: immunoSEQ multiplex PCR; TCRdb's copy keeps in-frame clones and lacks some. Of approximately 70,000 clones in the sample, around 80% were seen once. Sequences were obtained from peripheral blood. These receptors all come from a woman aged 80 or over with acute or convalescent COVID-19.

The count of this clone is one. This chain links TRBV5-1 with TRBJ2-1, with 7 positions matching TRBD2. The CDR3 extends over 14 amino acids. The V gene's germline CDR1 is SGHRS and CDR2 YFSETQ. The junction had 3 bases not matched to a gene; V was cut back by 0 bases and J by 6 bases. Here the CDR3 DNA reads TGCGCCAGCAGCTTGGGACTAGCTCTCAATGAGCAGTTCTTC. It codes for CASSLGLALNEQFF.

The V call is TRBV18, the J call TRBJ1-4; 8 positions match TRBD1. Per the germline V gene, CDR1 is KGHSH and CDR2 is LQKENI. The CDR3 runs 14 residues. V was clipped by 2 bases and J by 8 bases; unmatched bases: 4. The CDR3 DNA sequence: TGTGCCAGCTCACCAGAGACAGGGGCCGAAAAACTGTTTTTT. Protein sequence: CASSPETGAEKLFF.

The chain is built from TRBV3-1 (or the pseudogene TRBV3-2) and TRBJ1-2; TRBD1 matches at 7 bases. CDR1 LGHDT and CDR2 YNNKEL come from the germline V gene (reference sequence). J lost 5 bases, V lost 3 bases, and 0 bases had no gene match. This CDR3 has 12 residues. CDR3: CASSQGQYGYTF. CDR3 DNA sequence: TGTGCCAGCAGCCAGGGACAGTATGGCTACACCTTC.

V usage is TRBV3-1 (or the pseudogene TRBV3-2) and J usage is TRBJ1-3; perhaps TRBD1 as D (5 bases). The CDR3 runs to 14 residues. V lost 6 bases, J lost 0 bases, and 9 bases lay in between. Germline values: CDR1 LGHDT, CDR2 YNNKEL (reference sequence). CDR3 coding DNA: TGTGCCAGCAGTCCGGACACCTCTGGAAACACCATATATTTT. Translation: CASSPDTSGNTIYF.

The chain is built from TRBV3-1 (or the pseudogene TRBV3-2) and TRBJ2-1, with a tentative D call TRBD2 (6 bases). With 1 base removed from V and 16 bases from J, the gap between germline ends came to 14 bases. This CDR3 is built from 12 residues. Germline loops: CDR1 LGHDT, CDR2 YNNKEL (reference sequence). CDR3 sequence reads: CASSQAGGVKFF. The CDR3 nucleotides read TGTGCCAGCAGCCAAGCCGGCGGGGTGAAATTCTTC.

The gene calls are TRBV18 and TRBJ1-4, with no clear D. From germline, CDR1 is KGHSH and CDR2 LQKENI. V lost 0 bases and J lost 5, with 13 bases in between. The CDR3 runs 16 residues. This CDR3 reads CASSPPQAAGNEKLFF. The CDR3 DNA follows: TGTGCCAGCTCACCACCGCAGGCAGCGGGAAATGAAAAACTGTTTTTT.

DNA of the CDR3: TGTGCCAGCAGTGGACAGGGTTTGAACACTGAAGCTTTCTTT. Encoded protein: CASSGQGLNTEAFF. V usage is TRBV2 and J usage is TRBJ1-1, with 7 bases that match TRBD1. This CDR3 contains 14 residues. Unmatched junction bases numbered 2, after V lost 4 bases and J lost 0 bases. The germline V gene has CDR1 SNHLY and CDR2 FYNNEI.

This clone was seen just once. This chain joins TRBV9 and TRBJ1-4; 9 positions match TRBD1. The CDR3 contains 15 residues. Germline assignment: CDR1 SGDLS and CDR2 YYNGEE. The V gene end was trimmed by 1 base and the J gene end by 5 bases; junction bases not matched to a gene: 3. Here the CDR3 DNA reads TGTGCCAGCAGCGTACGGACAGGGGTAAATGAAAAACTGTTTTTT. Translated: CASSVRTGVNEKLFF.

The rearrangement uses TRBV19 and TRBJ1-1; unclear D gene. V was trimmed by 5 bases and J by 1 base, leaving 8 bases between them. Germline V gene lookup returns CDR1 LNHDA and CDR2 SQIVND (reference sequence). There are 13 residues in the CDR3. CDR3 nucleotides: TGTGCCAGTAGTCCGACTCAGAACACTGAAGCTTTCTTT. It yields the protein CASSPTQNTEAFF.

This clone was seen just once. The chain combines TRBV6-1 with TRBJ1-2; TRBD1 matches 9 bases. The V and J ends lost 2 bases and 7 bases, in that order; junction bases with no gene match: 8. CDR1 MNHNS and CDR2 SASEGT come from the germline V gene. The CDR3 runs 15 residues. DNA for the CDR3: TGTGCCAGCAGTGAAAGACAACAGGGGGCGACTGGCTACACCTTC. Its translation is CASSERQQGATGYTF.

This clone was counted ten times or more. The chain combines TRBV10-1 with TRBJ2-7, with D perhaps TRBD2 (7 bases). This CDR3 region has 14 residues. With 3 bases removed from V and 3 bases from J, the gap between germline ends came to 12 bases. Germline V gene data show CDR1 as WNHNN and CDR2 as SYGVQD (reference sequence). The CDR3 loop reads CASSDGGGHYEQYF. CDR3 DNA: TGCGCCAGCAGTGATGGCGGGGGACACTACGAGCAGTACTTC.

V gene TRBV3-1 (or the pseudogene TRBV3-2) combines with J gene TRBJ1-2; 8 bases align to TRBD1. The CDR3 contains 14 residues. J was trimmed by 5 bases and V by 1 base; bases with no gene match: 3. The germline V gene has CDR1 LGHDT and CDR2 YNNKEL (reference sequence). The CDR3 coding sequence is TGTGCCAGCAGCCAAGGGACAGGGAAGTATGGCTACACCTTC. Translating it yields CASSQGTGKYGYTF.

This chain connects TRBV5-4 to TRBJ1-6, with TRBD1 identical over 7 bases. CDR1 and CDR2 (germline): SGHNT, YYREEE (reference sequence). J was trimmed by 5 bases and V by 4 bases; bases with no gene match: 6. The CDR3 loop spans 15 amino acids. The CDR3 sequence: CASSPGQANNSPLHF. The CDR3 DNA reads as TGTGCCAGCAGCCCTGGACAGGCGAATAATTCACCCCTCCACTTT.